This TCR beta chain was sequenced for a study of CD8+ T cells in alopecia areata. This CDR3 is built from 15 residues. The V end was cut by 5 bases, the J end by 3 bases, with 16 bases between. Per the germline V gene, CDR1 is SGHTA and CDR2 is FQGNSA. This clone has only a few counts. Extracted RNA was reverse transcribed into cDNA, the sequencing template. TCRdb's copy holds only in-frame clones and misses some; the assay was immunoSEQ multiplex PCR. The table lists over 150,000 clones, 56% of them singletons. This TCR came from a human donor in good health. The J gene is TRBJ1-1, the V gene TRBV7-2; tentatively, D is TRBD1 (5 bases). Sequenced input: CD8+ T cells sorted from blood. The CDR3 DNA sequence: TGTGCCAGCAGCGCAACGGGGACCTGGGACACTGAAGCTTTCTTT. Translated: CASSATGTWDTEAFF.